The source of this TCR beta chain is a study of a mutant IDH1 vaccine in newly diagnosed glioma. In the study overall: In weeks 1, 3, 5, 7, 11, 15, 19 and 23, patients were vaccinated. In some groups vaccination began 4-6 weeks post-radiotherapy; others received it with temozolomide. There were roughly 60% males and roughly 38% females among treated patients, whose mean age was about 38 years.

Trimming pared 5 bases from V and 4 bases from J, leaving 9 bases between. The CDR3 has 12 amino acids. Germline CDR1 reads GTSNPN; CDR2 reads SVGIG (reference sequence). Here immunoSEQ multiplex PCR was the method, and the copy in TCRdb shows in-frame clones only, minus some. The sample shows roughly 130,000 clones, about four fifths of them seen only once. General study findings and limits: Altogether, around 93% of patients exhibited vaccine-induced immune responses.

Time point of the sample: week 11, during vaccination. With topical imiquimod, each dose of the vaccine consisted of 300 ug of mutant IDH1 20-mer peptide. The table lists this clone with a few counts. Its antigen is as yet unknown. This chain joins TRBV30 and TRBJ1-3; perhaps TRBD1 as D (6 bases). This receptor was obtained from a man aged 35 to 55 with glioma. The sequencing here drew on PBMCs, taken from a glioma patient whose treatment included an IDH1 peptide vaccine. The DNA for the CDR3 is TGTGCCTGGCAGGGGTACGGAAACACCATATATTTT. It yields the protein CAWQGYGNTIYF.